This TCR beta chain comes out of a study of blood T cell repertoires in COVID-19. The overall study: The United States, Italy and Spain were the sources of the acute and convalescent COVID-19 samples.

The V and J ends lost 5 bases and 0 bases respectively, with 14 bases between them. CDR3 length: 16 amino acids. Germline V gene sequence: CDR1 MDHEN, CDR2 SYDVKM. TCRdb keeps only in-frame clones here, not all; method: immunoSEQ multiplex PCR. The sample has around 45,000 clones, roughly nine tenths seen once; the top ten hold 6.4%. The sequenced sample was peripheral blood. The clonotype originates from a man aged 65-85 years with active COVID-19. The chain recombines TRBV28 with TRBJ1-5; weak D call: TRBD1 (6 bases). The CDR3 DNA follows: TGTGCCAGCAGTGAGGACAGCTTTTATAGCAATCAGCCCCAGCATTTT. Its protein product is CASSEDSFYSNQPQHF.